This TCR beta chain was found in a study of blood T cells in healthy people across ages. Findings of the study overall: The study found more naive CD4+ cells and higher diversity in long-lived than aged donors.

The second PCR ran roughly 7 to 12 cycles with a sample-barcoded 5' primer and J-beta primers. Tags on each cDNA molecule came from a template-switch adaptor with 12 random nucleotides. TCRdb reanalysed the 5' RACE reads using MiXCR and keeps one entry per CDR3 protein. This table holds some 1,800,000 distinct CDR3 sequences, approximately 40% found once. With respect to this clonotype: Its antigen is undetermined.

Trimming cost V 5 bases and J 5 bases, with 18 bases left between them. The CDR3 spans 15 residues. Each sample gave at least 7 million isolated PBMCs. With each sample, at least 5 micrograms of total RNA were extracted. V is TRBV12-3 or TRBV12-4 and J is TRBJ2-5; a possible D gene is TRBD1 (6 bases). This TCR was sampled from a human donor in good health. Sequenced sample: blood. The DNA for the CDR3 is TGTGCCAGCAGTCCTCACGCCGGGGACAAGGAGACCCAGTACTTC. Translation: CASSPHAGDKETQYF.